The entry below describes one TCR beta chain. Its specificity is unknown. The record originates from a study of beta chain features in type 1 diabetes. Turning to the study itself: Examined across all samples were about 110,000,000 sorted cells.

Findings and caveats of the study: A moderate, significant TCRB CDR3 shortening appeared in type 1 diabetes across four CD4+ subsets. For cells with high TCR expression, cDNA sequencing could yield over-representation. Type 1 diabetes patients had VDJ junctions that carried fewer insertions and more deletions.

The study reverse transcribed the entire isolated RNA, so it sequenced expressed TCRB transcripts. Using immunoSEQ multiplex PCR, the repertoire was profiled, and TCRdb retains in-frame clones only, with some absent. The sample comprises around 250,000 clones, around 14% of which are singletons, and approximately 0.024% rests with the top ten. CDR3 length: 14 amino acids. The germline CDR1 and CDR2 sequences are SEHNR and FQNEAQ (reference sequence). Unmatched junction bases numbered 7, after V lost 5 bases and J lost 6 bases. This TCR derives from a woman aged 40 to 50 in good health. The V gene is TRBV7-9, the J gene TRBJ1-3; 7 nucleotides align to TRBD1. The specimen sequenced was naive CD4+ T cells from blood. The CDR3 region has the DNA TGTGCCAGCAGCCAAACAGGGGCCGAAAACACCATATATTTT. Its translation is CASSQTGAENTIYF.